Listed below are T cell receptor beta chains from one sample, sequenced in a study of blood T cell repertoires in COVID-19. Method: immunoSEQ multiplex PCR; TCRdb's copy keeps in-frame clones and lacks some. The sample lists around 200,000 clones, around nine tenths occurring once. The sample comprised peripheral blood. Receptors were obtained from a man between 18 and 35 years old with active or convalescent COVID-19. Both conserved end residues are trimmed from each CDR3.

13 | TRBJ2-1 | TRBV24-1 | ATSDSRTGGYEQF
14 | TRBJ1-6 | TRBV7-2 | ASSRSVLSYNSPLH
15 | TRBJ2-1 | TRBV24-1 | ATSETKPGQGLNEQF
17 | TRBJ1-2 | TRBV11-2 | ASSLGLRKQGPDYYGYT
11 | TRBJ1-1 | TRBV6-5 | ASSYDTYTEAF
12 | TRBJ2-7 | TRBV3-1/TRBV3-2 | ASSPQTSRGEQY
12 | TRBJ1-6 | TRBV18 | ASSTGTGGSPLH
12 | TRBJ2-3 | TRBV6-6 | ASSLERESDTQY
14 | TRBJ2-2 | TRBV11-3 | ASSSPPGQGSGELF
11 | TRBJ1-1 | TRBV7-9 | ASSLQENTEAF
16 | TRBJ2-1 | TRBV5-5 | ASSFTRVATIPYNEQF
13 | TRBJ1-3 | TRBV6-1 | ASSDRPAGGNTIY
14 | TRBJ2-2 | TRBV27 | ASNALAGLNTGELF
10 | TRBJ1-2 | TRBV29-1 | SVGKGDYGYT
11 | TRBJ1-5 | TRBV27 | ASSFSRNQPQH
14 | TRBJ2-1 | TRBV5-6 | ASSLAVSSGGDEQF
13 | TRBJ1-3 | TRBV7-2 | ASSLVRQAGNTIY
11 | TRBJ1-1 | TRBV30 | AWSGGRDTEAF
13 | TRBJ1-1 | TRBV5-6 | ASSPGQGASGEAF
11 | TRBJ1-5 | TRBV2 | ASTLDRDQPQH
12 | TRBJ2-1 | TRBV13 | ASSGKTRPNEQF
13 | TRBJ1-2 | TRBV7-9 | ASSSSGVANYGYT
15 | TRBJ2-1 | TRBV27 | ASSLPTLAGGPNEQF
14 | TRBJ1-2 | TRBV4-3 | ASSQRLEVIAYGYT
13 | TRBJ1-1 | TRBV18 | ASSPPLAMNTEAF
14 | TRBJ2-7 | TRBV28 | ASSLPSRDRPYEQY
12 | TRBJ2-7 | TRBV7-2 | ASSHTGQVYEQY
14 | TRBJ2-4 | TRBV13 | ASSLSLGTGENIQY
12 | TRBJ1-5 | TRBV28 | ASRRGLGNQPQH
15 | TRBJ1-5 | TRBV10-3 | AIRVSHRGSGNQPQH
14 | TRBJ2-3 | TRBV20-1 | SASTTREGLSDTQY
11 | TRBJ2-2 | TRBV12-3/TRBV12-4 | ASRQGATGELF
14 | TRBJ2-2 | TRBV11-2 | ASSLLAGTNTGELF
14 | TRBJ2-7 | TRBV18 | ASSLGAGTGSYEQY
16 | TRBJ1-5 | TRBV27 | ASSLKFPGQGGNQPQH
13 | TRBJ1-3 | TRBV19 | ASSIEGQGGNTIY
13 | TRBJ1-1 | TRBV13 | ASIIMGHWNTEAF
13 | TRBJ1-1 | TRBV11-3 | ASSPDRGLNTEAF
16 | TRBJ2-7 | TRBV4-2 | ASSQEPSGTDIAYEQY
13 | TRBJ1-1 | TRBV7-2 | ASSLPSAGNTEAF
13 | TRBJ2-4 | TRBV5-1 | ASSLAEDRGNIQY